Each of the 14 T cell receptor beta chains below was sequenced from the same sample in a study of regulatory T cells in long-lasting Graves disease. Combining iRepertoire HTBI primers with Arm-PCR of CDR3 regions, the authors built TCR beta libraries. A single record per CDR3 protein comes from TCRdb applying MiXCR to the multiplex PCR reads. The sample records about 560,000 distinct CDR3 sequences, around 16% being singletons. Indicated time point: newly diagnosed GD, antithyroid drugs for less than 3 months. Following extraction of RNA from PBMCs, that RNA was used to make the TCR library. These data were likewise used in another study, on T cells in Graves' hyperthyroidism and ophthalmopathy.

The specimen comprised peripheral blood mononuclear cells (PBMCs), sampled at new diagnosis, from a patient treated with antithyroid drugs. These receptor sequences come from a man aged 18 to 30 with Graves disease.

The chain joins TRBV29-1 to TRBJ2-7, with a weak D call TRBD2 (6 bases). This CDR3 region has 12 residues. Germline V lookup: CDR1 SQVTM, CDR2 ANQGSEA. V lost 1 base and J 4 bases, leaving 8 bases between the germline ends. The CDR3 DNA reads as TGCAGCGTTGAAGTGGGGGGTTACGAGCAGTACTTC. Protein product: CSVEVGGYEQYF.

This chain connects TRBV20-1 to TRBJ2-7; TRBD1 agrees at 7 bases. J lost 4 bases, V lost 5 bases, and 11 bases had no gene match. This CDR3 is built from 14 residues. Looked up from germline, CDR1 is DFQATT and CDR2 is SNEGSKA (reference sequence). The CDR3 bases are TGCAGTGCTCTACAGGGGACGAGACCTTACGAGCAGTACTTC. Protein product: CSALQGTRPYEQYF.

V gene TRBV12-3 or TRBV12-4 combines with J gene TRBJ2-1; D tentatively fits TRBD1 or TRBD2 (5 bases each). The V end was cut by 5 bases, the J end by 8 bases, with 16 bases between. The length of the CDR3 is 14 residues. CDR3 residues: CASSGGNLMYEQFF. CDR3 DNA: TGTGCCAGCAGTGGGGGTAACCTGATGTATGAGCAGTTCTTC.

The table lists this clonotype with many counts. The rearrangement joins TRBV20-1 to TRBJ2-3, with 8 bases matching TRBD1. Trimming removed 6 bases from V and 2 bases from J; junction bases left unmatched: 13. CDR3 size: 16 residues. Germline CDR1 reads DFQATT; CDR2 reads SNEGSKA (reference sequence). CDR3 sequence reads: CSARQRGGQDTDTQYF. The CDR3 nucleotides are TGCAGTGCAAGACAGAGAGGGGGACAGGACACAGATACGCAGTATTTT.

There are a few counts of this clonotype. This chain links TRBV28 with TRBJ2-5; maybe TRBD2 (5 bases). Germline-derived CDR1 and CDR2 are MDHEN and SYDVKM. CDR3 size: 14 residues. V lost 1 base and J lost 5, with 11 bases in between. The CDR3 DNA reads TGTGCCAGCAGTTTATCCCGAAGGGAGGAGACCCAGTACTTC. Translation gives CASSLSRREETQYF.

This clonotype has a count of ten or more. This chain connects TRBV11-2 to TRBJ2-5; no reliable D call. The germline gives CDR1 SGHAT, CDR2 FQNNGV. V was trimmed by 3 bases and J by 2 bases, leaving 16 bases between them. The CDR3 is 16 amino acids. The chain's CDR3 is CASSFLDIPEQETQYF. CDR3 DNA: TGTGCCAGCAGCTTCCTGGATATTCCAGAACAAGAGACCCAGTACTTC.

A word on this clonotype: The conserved phenylalanine or tryptophan normally closing the CDR3 is absent here, so this likely arose from a read error. This chain joins TRBV30 and TRBJ2-1; D not resolved. The CDR3 has 13 amino acids. Germline CDR1 and CDR2: GTSNPN and SVGIG (reference sequence). The germline V and J ends were trimmed by 0 bases and 6 bases, with 9 bases remaining between them. The CDR3 DNA follows: TGTGCCTGGAGTGTAAGCCGGATCAATGAGCAGTTCTGC. This encodes CAWSVSRINEQFC.

This rearrangement joins TRBV20-1 to TRBJ2-5; 12 bases agree with TRBD2. Unmatched junction bases numbered 4, after V lost 2 bases and J lost 0 bases. The CDR3 sequence is 16 residues long. CDR1 and CDR2 (germline): DFQATT, SNEGSKA (reference sequence). CDR3 coding DNA: TGCAGTGCTAGAAGGCTAGCGGGAGGGTACCAAGAGACCCAGTACTTC. The encoded protein is CSARRLAGGYQETQYF.

This clonotype was picked up many times. In nucleotides, the CDR3 is TGTGCCAGCTCACCAGGGGGTTTAGCCTACGAGCAGTACTTC. Amino acids: CASSPGGLAYEQYF. This chain uses TRBV18 with TRBJ2-7, with D perhaps being TRBD1 or TRBD2 (5 bases each). The CDR3 is 14 amino acids. Trimming left V 2 bases short and J 2 bases short, with 10 bases between. Germline values: CDR1 KGHSH, CDR2 LQKENI.

This clonotype was detected ten times or more. This chain joins TRBV28 and TRBJ1-1; D possibly corresponds to TRBD1 (6 bases). V was clipped by 4 bases and J by 4 bases, with 19 bases between them. Looked up from germline, CDR1 is MDHEN and CDR2 is SYDVKM. The CDR3 has 16 residues. The CDR3 nucleotides read TGTGCCAGCAGTTCCCCCTCCGGGGGGCGAGGCACTGAAGCTTTCTTT. Its translation is CASSSPSGGRGTEAFF.

This clonotype was observed many times. The rearrangement uses TRBV3-1 and TRBJ2-5; D is unclear. Trimming cost V 4 bases and J 2 bases, with 11 bases left between them. This CDR3 region has 14 residues. Germline CDR1 and CDR2: LGHDT and YNNKEL (reference sequence). CDR3: CASSPRELQETQYF. CDR3 in DNA: TGTGCCAGCAGCCCCAGAGAGCTTCAAGAGACCCAGTACTTC.

The sample holds one count of this clonotype. A read error may explain this, as a much larger clone is one base away. The chain employs TRBV20-1 and TRBJ1-1, with D unclear. V was shortened by 6 bases and J by 4 bases, with 18 bases between the two germline ends. The CDR3 totals 14 residues. The germline gives CDR1 DFQATT, CDR2 SNEGSKA (reference sequence). CDR3: CSATEPGEGTEAFF. CDR3 DNA: TGCAGTGCAACCGAACCGGGAGAGGGCACTGAAGCTTTCTTT.

The V gene is TRBV20-1, the J gene TRBJ1-1, with D maybe TRBD1 (5 bases). V gave up 6 bases and J gave up 2 bases, with 13 bases separating them. Germline CDR1 and CDR2: DFQATT and SNEGSKA (reference sequence). The CDR3 length is 13 residues. The CDR3 region has the DNA TGCAGTGCCCAGACAGACCCCAACACTGAAGCTTTCTTT. Translating it yields CSAQTDPNTEAFF.

This clonotype was detected a few times. J is TRBJ1-6 and V is TRBV7-9, with 9 positions matching TRBD1. CDR3 length equals 14 residues. Unmatched junction bases numbered 7, after V lost 2 bases and J lost 14 bases. Germline lookup yields CDR1 SEHNR and CDR2 FQNEAQ (reference sequence). The chain's CDR3 is CASSLTGGLLSLHF. The CDR3 DNA reads TGTGCCAGCAGCTTAACAGGGGGCCTGCTTTCCCTCCACTTT. Complete variable domain (other parts from reference TRBV7-9 and TRBJ1-6): DTGVSQNPRHKITKRGQNVTFRCDPISEHNRLYWYRQTLGQGPEFLTYFQNEAQLEKSRLLSDRFSAERPKGSFSTLEIQRTEQGDSAMYLCASSLTGGLLSLHFGNGTRLTVT.